The rows below give T cell receptor beta chains drawn from one sample of a study of blood T cells in healthy people across ages. Each CDR3 protein is one row after TCRdb ran MiXCR on the 5' RACE reads. Of under 800,000 distinct CDR3 sequences in the sample, roughly 20% were seen once. The sequenced sample consisted of blood. These receptors all stem from a man in his 70s in good health. CDR3s include the opening cysteine and the closing phenylalanine or tryptophan. A D gene is named only where the DNA matches it firmly. Expanded clones get a size class; other rows say once, few or many, or leave the size out.

CDR3 protein: CASKFSETQYF
CDR3 DNA: TGTGCCAGCAAGTTTTCAGAGACCCAGTACTTC
V gene: TRBV2
CDR3 length: 11
clone size: NA
J gene: TRBJ2-5
D gene: NA

CDR3 protein: CASSYQRTSGTDTQYF
CDR3 DNA: TGTGCCAGCAGTTACCAACGGACTAGCGGCACAGATACGCAGTATTTT
V gene: TRBV6-2/TRBV6-3
CDR3 length: 16
clone size: many
J gene: TRBJ2-3
D gene: TRBD2

CDR3 protein: CASSQDPPMEDEQFF
CDR3 DNA: TGCGCCAGCAGCCAAGATCCTCCCATGGAGGATGAGCAGTTCTTC
V gene: TRBV4-3
CDR3 length: 15
clone size: NA
J gene: TRBJ2-1
D gene: NA

CDR3 protein: CARRKAETQYF
CDR3 DNA: TGTGCCAGACGGAAGGCGGAGACCCAGTACTTC
V gene: TRBV12-3/TRBV12-4
CDR3 length: 11
clone size: NA
J gene: TRBJ2-5
D gene: NA

CDR3 protein: CASSYRTVERETQYF
CDR3 DNA: TGTGCCAGCAGTTACAGGACAGTTGAGAGAGAGACCCAGTACTTC
V gene: TRBV6-2/TRBV6-3
CDR3 length: 15
clone size: few
J gene: TRBJ2-5
D gene: NA

CDR3 protein: CSARDLTSKVQFF
CDR3 DNA: TGCAGTGCTAGAGATTTGACTAGTAAGGTGCAGTTCTTC
V gene: TRBV20-1
CDR3 length: 13
clone size: NA
J gene: TRBJ2-1
D gene: NA

CDR3 protein: CASSSGTGGRATGELFF
CDR3 DNA: TGTGCTAGCAGCTCCGGGACTGGCGGGAGGGCCACCGGGGAGCTGTTTTTT
V gene: TRBV7-7
CDR3 length: 17
clone size: NA
J gene: TRBJ2-2
D gene: TRBD2

CDR3 protein: CSTAGGPNEQYF
CDR3 DNA: TGCAGCACAGCGGGAGGGCCGAATGAGCAGTACTTC
V gene: TRBV29-1
CDR3 length: 12
clone size: NA
J gene: TRBJ2-7
D gene: TRBD2

CDR3 protein: CATGRPYNEQFF
CDR3 DNA: TGTGCCACGGGCAGGCCCTACAATGAGCAGTTCTTC
V gene: TRBV28
CDR3 length: 12
clone size: NA
J gene: TRBJ2-1
D gene: NA

CDR3 protein: CATSDRREERETQYF
CDR3 DNA: TGTGCCACCAGTGACCGCCGGGAAGAGCGAGAGACCCAGTACTTC
V gene: TRBV24-1
CDR3 length: 15
clone size: few
J gene: TRBJ2-5
D gene: NA

CDR3 protein: CSALSSGSPGELFF
CDR3 DNA: TGCAGTGCTCTCAGTAGCGGGTCCCCCGGGGAGCTGTTTTTT
V gene: TRBV20-1
CDR3 length: 14
clone size: few
J gene: TRBJ2-2
D gene: TRBD2

CDR3 protein: CASSLVQGHYGYTF
CDR3 DNA: TGTGCCAGCAGCTTAGTTCAGGGGCACTATGGCTACACCTTC
V gene: TRBV7-8
CDR3 length: 14
clone size: NA
J gene: TRBJ1-2
D gene: NA

CDR3 protein: CASSSGTVGETQYF
CDR3 DNA: TGCGCCAGCAGCTCCGGGACAGTCGGGGAGACCCAGTACTTC
V gene: TRBV5-1
CDR3 length: 14
clone size: few
J gene: TRBJ2-5
D gene: TRBD1

CDR3 protein: CASSPSGGKSSYEQYF
CDR3 DNA: TGCGCCAGCAGCCCCTCTGGAGGGAAAAGCTCCTACGAGCAGTACTTC
V gene: TRBV5-1
CDR3 length: 16
clone size: NA
J gene: TRBJ2-7
D gene: NA

CDR3 protein: CASRTGIQGQSEAFF
CDR3 DNA: TGTGCCAGCAGGACAGGGATACAAGGGCAGTCTGAAGCTTTCTTT
V gene: TRBV6-5
CDR3 length: 15
clone size: few
J gene: TRBJ1-1
D gene: TRBD1

CDR3 protein: CASSEGGYPPDTQYF
CDR3 DNA: TGTGCCAGCAGTGAAGGGGGTTATCCGCCAGATACGCAGTATTTT
V gene: TRBV2
CDR3 length: 15
clone size: NA
J gene: TRBJ2-3
D gene: NA

CDR3 protein: CSARDSRDQETQYF
CDR3 DNA: TGCAGTGCTAGAGACTCGCGGGATCAAGAGACCCAGTACTTC
V gene: TRBV20-1
CDR3 length: 14
clone size: many
J gene: TRBJ2-5
D gene: NA

CDR3 protein: CARRTRIGETQYF
CDR3 DNA: TGTGCCAGACGGACACGGATTGGGGAGACCCAGTACTTC
V gene: TRBV19
CDR3 length: 13
clone size: NA
J gene: TRBJ2-5
D gene: NA

CDR3 protein: CASSQVEGKTQYF
CDR3 DNA: TGTGCCAGCAGCCAAGTGGAGGGGAAAACGCAGTATTTT
V gene: TRBV3-1
CDR3 length: 13
clone size: few
J gene: TRBJ2-3
D gene: NA

CDR3 protein: CASSDQGLNEKLFF
CDR3 DNA: TGTGCCAGCAGTGACCAGGGGCTTAATGAAAAACTGTTTTTT
V gene: TRBV25-1
CDR3 length: 14
clone size: NA
J gene: TRBJ1-4
D gene: NA

CDR3 protein: CASSLEPSVSTDTQYF
CDR3 DNA: TGCGCCAGCAGCTTGGAGCCTAGCGTTAGCACAGATACGCAGTATTTT
V gene: TRBV5-1
CDR3 length: 16
clone size: few
J gene: TRBJ2-3
D gene: NA

CDR3 protein: CASSLAGGKGEQYF
CDR3 DNA: TGTGCCAGCAGCTTAGCAGGGGGCAAGGGCGAGCAGTACTTC
V gene: TRBV7-2
CDR3 length: 14
clone size: NA
J gene: TRBJ2-7
D gene: TRBD1

CDR3 protein: CASSPPLQGITEAFF
CDR3 DNA: TGTGCCAGCAGCCCTCCCCTACAGGGGATTACTGAAGCTTTCTTT
V gene: TRBV7-9
CDR3 length: 15
clone size: many
J gene: TRBJ1-1
D gene: TRBD1

CDR3 protein: CASSFSDRGRNEQSF
CDR3 DNA: TGTGCCAGCAGCTTTTCGGACAGGGGGCGGAATGAGCAGTCCTTC
V gene: TRBV7-9
CDR3 length: 15
clone size: NA
J gene: TRBJ2-5
D gene: TRBD1

CDR3 protein: CASSFSTGGETQYF
CDR3 DNA: TGTGCCAGCAGCTTCTCTACAGGGGGAGAGACCCAGTACTTC
V gene: TRBV7-9
CDR3 length: 14
clone size: many
J gene: TRBJ2-5
D gene: TRBD1

CDR3 protein: CASSRLAENTGELFF
CDR3 DNA: TGTGCCAGCAGTCGACTAGCGGAGAACACCGGGGAGCTGTTTTTT
V gene: TRBV12-3/TRBV12-4
CDR3 length: 15
clone size: few
J gene: TRBJ2-2
D gene: TRBD2

CDR3 protein: CASSLNSGRFETQYF
CDR3 DNA: TGCGCCAGCAGCTTGAATAGCGGGAGATTTGAGACCCAGTACTTC
V gene: TRBV5-1
CDR3 length: 15
clone size: few
J gene: TRBJ2-5
D gene: TRBD2

CDR3 protein: CASSPTGGTNEKLFF
CDR3 DNA: TGTGCCAGCAGCCCAACAGGAGGGACTAATGAAAAACTGTTTTTT
V gene: TRBV7-3
CDR3 length: 15
clone size: few
J gene: TRBJ1-4
D gene: NA

CDR3 protein: CASSDSGVSYEQYF
CDR3 DNA: TGTGCCAGCAGTGACAGCGGGGTCTCCTACGAGCAGTACTTC
V gene: TRBV2
CDR3 length: 14
clone size: NA
J gene: TRBJ2-7
D gene: TRBD2

CDR3 protein: CASSHEDTYYEQYF
CDR3 DNA: TGCGCCAGCAGCCATGAGGACACCTACTACGAGCAGTACTTC
V gene: TRBV4-1
CDR3 length: 14
clone size: NA
J gene: TRBJ2-7
D gene: NA

CDR3 protein: CASSPGVAGVLEQSF
CDR3 DNA: TGTGCCAGCAGCCCGGGGGTAGCGGGCGTCCTAGAGCAGTCCTTC
V gene: TRBV21-1
CDR3 length: 15
clone size: NA
J gene: TRBJ2-1
D gene: NA

CDR3 protein: CASSQDLGLANTGELFF
CDR3 DNA: TGTGCCAGCAGCCAAGATCTTGGGCTTGCGAACACCGGGGAGCTGTTTTTT
V gene: TRBV14
CDR3 length: 17
clone size: NA
J gene: TRBJ2-2
D gene: NA

CDR3 protein: CASSFYTVGTQYF
CDR3 DNA: TGTGCCAGCAGCTTCTACACAGTCGGGACCCAGTACTTC
V gene: TRBV7-9
CDR3 length: 13
clone size: NA
J gene: TRBJ2-5
D gene: NA

CDR3 protein: CASSLGDRIDTQYF
CDR3 DNA: TGTGCCAGCAGTTTAGGGGACAGGATAGATACGCAGTATTTT
V gene: TRBV28
CDR3 length: 14
clone size: NA
J gene: TRBJ2-3
D gene: TRBD1

CDR3 protein: CSARDPSGRVEQYF
CDR3 DNA: TGCAGTGCTAGAGATCCTAGCGGGAGGGTTGAGCAGTACTTC
V gene: TRBV20-1
CDR3 length: 14
clone size: NA
J gene: TRBJ2-7
D gene: TRBD2

CDR3 protein: CASSGYGISRNEQLF
CDR3 DNA: TGTGCCAGCAGTGGGTACGGGATCTCTCGCAATGAGCAGTTATTC
V gene: TRBV2
CDR3 length: 15
clone size: NA
J gene: TRBJ2-1
D gene: NA

CDR3 protein: CASSLIGGVTTDTQYF
CDR3 DNA: TGCGCCAGCAGCTTGATAGGCGGCGTTACCACAGATACGCAGTATTTT
V gene: TRBV5-1
CDR3 length: 16
clone size: few
J gene: TRBJ2-3
D gene: NA

CDR3 protein: CASSVGTTGELFF
CDR3 DNA: TGTGCCAGCAGCGTAGGCACCACCGGGGAGCTGTTTTTT
V gene: TRBV9
CDR3 length: 13
clone size: NA
J gene: TRBJ2-2
D gene: NA

CDR3 protein: CASSPTGTSYSF
CDR3 DNA: TGTGCCAGCAGTCCCACCGGGACTAGCTATTCCTTC
V gene: TRBV12-3/TRBV12-4
CDR3 length: 12
clone size: few
J gene: TRBJ2-7
D gene: TRBD2

CDR3 protein: CASSPRRATDTQYF
CDR3 DNA: TGTGCCAGCAGCCCTAGACGGGCCACAGATACGCAGTATTTT
V gene: TRBV28
CDR3 length: 14
clone size: NA
J gene: TRBJ2-3
D gene: NA